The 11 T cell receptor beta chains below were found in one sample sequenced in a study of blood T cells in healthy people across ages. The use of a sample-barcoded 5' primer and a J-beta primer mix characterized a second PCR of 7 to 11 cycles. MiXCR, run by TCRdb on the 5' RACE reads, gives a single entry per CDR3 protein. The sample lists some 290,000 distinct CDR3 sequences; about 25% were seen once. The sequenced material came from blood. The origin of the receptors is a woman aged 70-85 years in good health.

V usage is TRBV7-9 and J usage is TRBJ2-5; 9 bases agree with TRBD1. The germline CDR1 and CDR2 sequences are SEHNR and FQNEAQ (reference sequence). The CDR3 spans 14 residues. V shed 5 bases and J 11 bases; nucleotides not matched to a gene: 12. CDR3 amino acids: CASSPKTGGGEQYF. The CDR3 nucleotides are TGTGCCAGCAGCCCGAAGACAGGGGGTGGGGAGCAGTACTTC.

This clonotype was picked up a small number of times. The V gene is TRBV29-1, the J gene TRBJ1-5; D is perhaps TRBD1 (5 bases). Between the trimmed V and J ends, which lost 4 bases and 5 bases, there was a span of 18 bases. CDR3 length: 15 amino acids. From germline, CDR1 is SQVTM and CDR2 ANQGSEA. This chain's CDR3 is CSVAFSTVSDQPQHF. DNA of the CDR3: TGCAGCGTTGCCTTCTCGACAGTCTCAGATCAGCCCCAGCATTTT.

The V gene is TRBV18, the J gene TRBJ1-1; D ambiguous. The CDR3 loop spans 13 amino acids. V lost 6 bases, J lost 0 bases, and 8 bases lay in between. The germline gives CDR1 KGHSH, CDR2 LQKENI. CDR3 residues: CASSAGMNTEAFF. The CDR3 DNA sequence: TGTGCCAGCTCTGCCGGAATGAACACTGAAGCTTTCTTT.

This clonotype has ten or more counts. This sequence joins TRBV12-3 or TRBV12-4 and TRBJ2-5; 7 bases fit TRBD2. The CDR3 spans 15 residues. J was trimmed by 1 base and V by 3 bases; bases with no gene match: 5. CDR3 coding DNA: TGTGCCAGCAGTTTCATAGCGGGCAGCCAAGAGACCCAGTACTTC. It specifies CASSFIAGSQETQYF.

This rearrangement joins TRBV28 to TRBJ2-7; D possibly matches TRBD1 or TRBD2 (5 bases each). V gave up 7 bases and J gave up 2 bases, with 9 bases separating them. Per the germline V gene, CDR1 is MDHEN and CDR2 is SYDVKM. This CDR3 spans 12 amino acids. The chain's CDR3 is CASTGTAYEQYF. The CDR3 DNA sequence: TGTGCCAGCACAGGGACCGCCTACGAGCAGTACTTC.

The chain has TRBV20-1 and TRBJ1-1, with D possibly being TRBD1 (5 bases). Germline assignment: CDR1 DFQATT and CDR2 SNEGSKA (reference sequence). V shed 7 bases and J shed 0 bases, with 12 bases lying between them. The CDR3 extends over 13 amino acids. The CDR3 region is CSVLREMNTEAFF. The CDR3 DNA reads TGCAGTGTCCTCAGGGAGATGAACACTGAAGCTTTCTTT.

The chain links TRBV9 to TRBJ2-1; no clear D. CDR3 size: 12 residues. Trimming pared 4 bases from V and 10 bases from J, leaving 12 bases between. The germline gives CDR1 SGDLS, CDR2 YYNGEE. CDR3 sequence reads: CASSPGMDEQFF. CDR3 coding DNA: TGTGCCAGCAGCCCCGGAATGGACGAGCAGTTCTTC. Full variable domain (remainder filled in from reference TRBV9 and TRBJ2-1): DSGVTQTPKHLITATGQRVTLRCSPRSGDLSVYWYQQSLDQGLQFLIQYYNGEERAKGNILERFSAQQFPDLHSELNLSSLELGDSALYFCASSPGMDEQFFGPGTRLTVL.

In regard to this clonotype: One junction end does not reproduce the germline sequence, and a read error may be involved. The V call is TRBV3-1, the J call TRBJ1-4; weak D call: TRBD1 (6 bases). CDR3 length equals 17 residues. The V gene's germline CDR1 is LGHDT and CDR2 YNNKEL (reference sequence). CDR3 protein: CASSQVSGLGHNEKMFF. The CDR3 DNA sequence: TGTGCCAGCAGCCAAGTCTCCGGGTTGGGACATAATGAAAAAATGTTTTTT.

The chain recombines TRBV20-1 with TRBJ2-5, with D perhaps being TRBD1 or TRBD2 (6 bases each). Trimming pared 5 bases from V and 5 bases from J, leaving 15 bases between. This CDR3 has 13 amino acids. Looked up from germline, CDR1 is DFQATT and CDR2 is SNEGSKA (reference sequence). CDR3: CSAPRLGGETQYF. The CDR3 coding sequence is TGCAGTGCTCCCCGACTAGGGGGGGAGACCCAGTACTTC.

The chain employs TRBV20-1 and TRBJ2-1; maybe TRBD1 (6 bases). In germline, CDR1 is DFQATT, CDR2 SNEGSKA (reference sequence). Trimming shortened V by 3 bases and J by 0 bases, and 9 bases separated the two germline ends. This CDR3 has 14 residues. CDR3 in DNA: TGCAGTGCTAGGGGACATACCTCCTACAATGAGCAGTTCTTC. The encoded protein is CSARGHTSYNEQFF.

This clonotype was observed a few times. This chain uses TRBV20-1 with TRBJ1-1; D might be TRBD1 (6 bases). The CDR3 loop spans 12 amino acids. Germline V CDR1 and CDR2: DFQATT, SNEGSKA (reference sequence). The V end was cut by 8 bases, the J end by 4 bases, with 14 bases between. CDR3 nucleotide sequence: TGCAGTACAACCCGGACAGTCACTGAAGCTTTCTTT. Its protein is CSTTRTVTEAFF.